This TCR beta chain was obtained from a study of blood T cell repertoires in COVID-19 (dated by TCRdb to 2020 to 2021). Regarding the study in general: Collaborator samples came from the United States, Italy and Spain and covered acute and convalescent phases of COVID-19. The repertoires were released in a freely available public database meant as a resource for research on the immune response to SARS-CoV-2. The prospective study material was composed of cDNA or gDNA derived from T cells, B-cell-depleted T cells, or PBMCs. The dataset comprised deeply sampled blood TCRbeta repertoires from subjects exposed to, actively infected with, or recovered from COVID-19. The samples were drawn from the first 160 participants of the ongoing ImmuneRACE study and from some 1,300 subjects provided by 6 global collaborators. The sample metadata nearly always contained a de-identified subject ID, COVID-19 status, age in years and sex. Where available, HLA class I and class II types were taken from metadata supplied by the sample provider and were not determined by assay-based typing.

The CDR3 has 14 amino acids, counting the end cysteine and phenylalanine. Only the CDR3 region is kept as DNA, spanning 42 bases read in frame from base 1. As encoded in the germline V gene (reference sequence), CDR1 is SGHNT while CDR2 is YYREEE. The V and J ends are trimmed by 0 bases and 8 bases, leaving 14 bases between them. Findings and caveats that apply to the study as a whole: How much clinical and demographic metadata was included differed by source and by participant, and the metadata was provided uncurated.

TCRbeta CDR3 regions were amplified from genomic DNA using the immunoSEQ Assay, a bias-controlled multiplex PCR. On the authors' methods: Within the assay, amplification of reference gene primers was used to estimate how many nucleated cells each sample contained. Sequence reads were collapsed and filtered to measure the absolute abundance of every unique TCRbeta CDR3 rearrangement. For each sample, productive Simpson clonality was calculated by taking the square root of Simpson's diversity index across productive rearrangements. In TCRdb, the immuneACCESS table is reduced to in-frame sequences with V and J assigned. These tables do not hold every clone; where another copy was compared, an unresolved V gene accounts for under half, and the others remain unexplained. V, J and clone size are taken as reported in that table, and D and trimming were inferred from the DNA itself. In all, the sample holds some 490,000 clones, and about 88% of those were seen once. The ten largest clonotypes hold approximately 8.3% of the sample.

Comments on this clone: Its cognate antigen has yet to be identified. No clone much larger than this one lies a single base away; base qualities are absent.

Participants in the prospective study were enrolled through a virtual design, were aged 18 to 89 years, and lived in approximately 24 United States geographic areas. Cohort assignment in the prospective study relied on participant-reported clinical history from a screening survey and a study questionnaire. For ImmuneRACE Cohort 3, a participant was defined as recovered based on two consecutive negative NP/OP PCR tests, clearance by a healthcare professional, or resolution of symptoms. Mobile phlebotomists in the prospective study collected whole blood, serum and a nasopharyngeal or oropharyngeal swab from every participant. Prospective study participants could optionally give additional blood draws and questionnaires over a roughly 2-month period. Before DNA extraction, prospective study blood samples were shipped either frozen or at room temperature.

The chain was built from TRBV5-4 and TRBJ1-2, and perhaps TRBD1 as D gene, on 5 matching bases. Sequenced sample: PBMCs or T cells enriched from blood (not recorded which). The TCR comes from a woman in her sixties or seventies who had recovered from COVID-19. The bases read TGTGCCAGCAGCTTGGCCGGGACTGTCGTGGGCTACACCTTC. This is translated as CASSLAGTVVGYTF.